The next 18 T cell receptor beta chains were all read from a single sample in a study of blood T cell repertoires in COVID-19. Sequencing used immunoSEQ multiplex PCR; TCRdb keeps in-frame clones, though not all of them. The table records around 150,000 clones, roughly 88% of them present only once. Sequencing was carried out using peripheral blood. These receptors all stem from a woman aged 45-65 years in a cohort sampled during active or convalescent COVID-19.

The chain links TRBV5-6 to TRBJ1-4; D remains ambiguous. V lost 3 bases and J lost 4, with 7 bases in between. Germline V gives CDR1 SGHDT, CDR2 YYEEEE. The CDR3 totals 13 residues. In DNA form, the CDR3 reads TGTGCCAGCAGCTACCGGGTTAATGAAAAACTGTTTTTT. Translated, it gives CASSYRVNEKLFF.

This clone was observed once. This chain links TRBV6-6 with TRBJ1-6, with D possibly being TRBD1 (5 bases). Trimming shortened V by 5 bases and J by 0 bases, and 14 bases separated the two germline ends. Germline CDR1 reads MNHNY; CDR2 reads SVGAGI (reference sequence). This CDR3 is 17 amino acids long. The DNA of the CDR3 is TGTGCCAGCAGTCCGCGGGGGGGATACTCCTATAATTCACCCCTCCACTTT. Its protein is CASSPRGGYSYNSPLHF.

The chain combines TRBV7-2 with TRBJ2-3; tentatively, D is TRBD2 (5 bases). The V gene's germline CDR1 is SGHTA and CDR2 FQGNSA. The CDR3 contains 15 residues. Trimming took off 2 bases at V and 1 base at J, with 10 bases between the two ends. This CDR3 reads CASSLNLAGTDTQYF. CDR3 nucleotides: TGTGCCAGCAGCTTAAACCTAGCAGGCACAGATACGCAGTATTTT.

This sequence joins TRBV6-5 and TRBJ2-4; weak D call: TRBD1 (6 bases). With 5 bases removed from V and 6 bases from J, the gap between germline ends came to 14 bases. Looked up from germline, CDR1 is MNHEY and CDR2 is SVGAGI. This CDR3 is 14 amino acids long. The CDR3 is CASSQQGFRNIQYF. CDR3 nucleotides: TGTGCCAGCAGTCAACAGGGTTTTAGAAACATTCAGTACTTC.

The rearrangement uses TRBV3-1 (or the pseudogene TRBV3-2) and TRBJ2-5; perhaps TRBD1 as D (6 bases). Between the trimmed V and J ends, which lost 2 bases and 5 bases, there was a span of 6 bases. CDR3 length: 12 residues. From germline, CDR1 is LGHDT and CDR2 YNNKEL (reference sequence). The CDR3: CASSQRGETQYF. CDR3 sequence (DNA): TGTGCCAGCAGCCAAAGGGGGGAGACCCAGTACTTC.

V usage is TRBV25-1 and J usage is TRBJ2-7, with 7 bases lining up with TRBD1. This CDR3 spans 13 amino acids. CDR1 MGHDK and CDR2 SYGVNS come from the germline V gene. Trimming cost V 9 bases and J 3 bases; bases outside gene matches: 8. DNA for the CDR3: TGTGCCAGTAGTCCCCAGGGGGTCTACGAGCAGTACTTC. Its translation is CASSPQGVYEQYF.

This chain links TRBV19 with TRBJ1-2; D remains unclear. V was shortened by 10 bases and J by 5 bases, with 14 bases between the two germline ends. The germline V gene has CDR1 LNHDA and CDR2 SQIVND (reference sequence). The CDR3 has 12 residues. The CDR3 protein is CATQAAGYGYTF. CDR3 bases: TGTGCCACCCAGGCGGCGGGGTATGGCTACACCTTC.

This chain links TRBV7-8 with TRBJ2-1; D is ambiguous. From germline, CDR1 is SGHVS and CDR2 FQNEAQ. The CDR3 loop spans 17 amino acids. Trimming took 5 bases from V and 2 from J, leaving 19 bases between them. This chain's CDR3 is CASSGSTVGPPYNEQFF. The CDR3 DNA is TGTGCCAGCAGCGGGTCAACTGTTGGGCCCCCCTACAATGAGCAGTTCTTC.

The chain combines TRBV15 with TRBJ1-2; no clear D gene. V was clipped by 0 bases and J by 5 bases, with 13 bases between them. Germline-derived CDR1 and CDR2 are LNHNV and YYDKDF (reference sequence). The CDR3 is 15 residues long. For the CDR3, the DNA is TGTGCCACCAGCAGAGATTCGGCAGTGACATATGGCTACACCTTC. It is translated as CATSRDSAVTYGYTF.

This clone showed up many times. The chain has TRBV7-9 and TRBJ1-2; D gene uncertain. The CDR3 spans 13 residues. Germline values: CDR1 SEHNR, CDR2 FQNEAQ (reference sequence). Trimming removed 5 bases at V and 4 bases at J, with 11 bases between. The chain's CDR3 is CASSPTVGYGYTF. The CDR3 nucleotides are TGTGCCAGCAGCCCAACAGTAGGCTATGGCTACACCTTC. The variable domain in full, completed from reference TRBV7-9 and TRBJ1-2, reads DTGVSQNPRHKITKRGQNVTFRCDPISEHNRLYWYRQTLGQGPEFLTYFQNEAQLEKSRLLSDRFSAERPKGSFSTLEIQRTEQGDSAMYLCASSPTVGYGYTFGSGTRLTVV.

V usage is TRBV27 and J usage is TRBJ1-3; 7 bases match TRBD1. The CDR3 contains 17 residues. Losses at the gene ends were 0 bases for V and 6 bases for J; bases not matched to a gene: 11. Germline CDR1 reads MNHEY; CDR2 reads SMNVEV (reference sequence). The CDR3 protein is CASSLSVPQGKENTIYF. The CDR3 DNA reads TGTGCCAGCAGTTTATCGGTCCCACAGGGGAAGGAAAACACCATATATTTT.

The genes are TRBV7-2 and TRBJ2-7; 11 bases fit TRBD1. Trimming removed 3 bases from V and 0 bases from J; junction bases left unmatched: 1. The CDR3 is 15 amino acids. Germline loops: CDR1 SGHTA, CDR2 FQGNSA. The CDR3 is CASSFGTGGSYEQYF. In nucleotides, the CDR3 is TGTGCCAGCAGCTTTGGGACAGGGGGCTCCTACGAGCAGTACTTC.

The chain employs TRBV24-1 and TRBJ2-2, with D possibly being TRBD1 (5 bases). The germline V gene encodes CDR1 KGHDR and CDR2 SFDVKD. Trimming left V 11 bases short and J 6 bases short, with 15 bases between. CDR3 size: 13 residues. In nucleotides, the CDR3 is TGTGCCATTACTGAAACAGGATCCGGGGAGCTGTTTTTT. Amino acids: CAITETGSGELFF.

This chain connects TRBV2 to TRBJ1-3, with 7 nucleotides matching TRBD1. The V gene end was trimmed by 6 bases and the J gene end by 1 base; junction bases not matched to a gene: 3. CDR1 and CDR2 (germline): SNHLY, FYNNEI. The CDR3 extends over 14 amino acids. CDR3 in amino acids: CASRYRGSGNTIYF. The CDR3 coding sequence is TGTGCCAGCAGATACAGGGGTTCTGGAAACACCATATATTTT. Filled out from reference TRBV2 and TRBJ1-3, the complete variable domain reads EPEVTQTPSHQVTQMGQEVILRCVPISNHLYFYWYRQILGQKVEFLVSFYNNEISEKSEIFDDQFSVERPDGSNFTLKIRSTKLEDSAMYFCASRYRGSGNTIYFGEGSWLTVV.

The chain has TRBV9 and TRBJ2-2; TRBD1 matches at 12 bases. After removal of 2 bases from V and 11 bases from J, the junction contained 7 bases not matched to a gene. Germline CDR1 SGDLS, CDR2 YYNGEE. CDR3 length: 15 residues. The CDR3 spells CASSVYGTGGGELFF. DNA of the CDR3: TGTGCCAGCAGCGTTTACGGGACAGGGGGCGGTGAGCTGTTTTTT.

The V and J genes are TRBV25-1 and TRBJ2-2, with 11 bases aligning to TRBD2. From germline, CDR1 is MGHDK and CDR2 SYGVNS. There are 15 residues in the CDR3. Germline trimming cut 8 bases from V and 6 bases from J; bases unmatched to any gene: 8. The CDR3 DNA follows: TGTGCCAGCGTAGCGGGGGGGTCATTAGCCGGGGAGCTGTTTTTT. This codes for CASVAGGSLAGELFF.

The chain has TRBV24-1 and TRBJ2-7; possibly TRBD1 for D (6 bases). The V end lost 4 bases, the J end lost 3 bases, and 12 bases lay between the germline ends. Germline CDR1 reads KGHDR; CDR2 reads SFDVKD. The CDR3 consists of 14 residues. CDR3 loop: CATSDPGHHYEQYF. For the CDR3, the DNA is TGTGCCACCAGTGACCCGGGACACCACTACGAGCAGTACTTC.

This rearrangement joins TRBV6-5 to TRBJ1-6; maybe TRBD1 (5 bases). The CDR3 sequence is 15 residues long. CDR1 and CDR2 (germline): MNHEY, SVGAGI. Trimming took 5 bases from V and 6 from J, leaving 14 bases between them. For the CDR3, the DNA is TGTGCCAGCAGTCCAGGGACTTGGGTTAATTCACCCCTCCACTTT. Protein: CASSPGTWVNSPLHF.